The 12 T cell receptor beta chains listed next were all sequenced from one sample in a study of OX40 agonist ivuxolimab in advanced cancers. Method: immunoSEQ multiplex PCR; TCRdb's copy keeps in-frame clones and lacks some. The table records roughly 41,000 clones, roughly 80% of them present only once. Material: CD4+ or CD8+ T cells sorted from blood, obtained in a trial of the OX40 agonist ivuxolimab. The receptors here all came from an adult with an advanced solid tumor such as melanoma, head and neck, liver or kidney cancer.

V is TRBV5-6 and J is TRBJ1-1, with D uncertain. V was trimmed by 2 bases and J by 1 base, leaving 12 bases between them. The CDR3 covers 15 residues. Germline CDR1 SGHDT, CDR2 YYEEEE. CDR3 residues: CASSFVERRNTEAFF. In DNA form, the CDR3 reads TGTGCCAGCAGCTTTGTGGAAAGACGGAACACTGAAGCTTTCTTT.

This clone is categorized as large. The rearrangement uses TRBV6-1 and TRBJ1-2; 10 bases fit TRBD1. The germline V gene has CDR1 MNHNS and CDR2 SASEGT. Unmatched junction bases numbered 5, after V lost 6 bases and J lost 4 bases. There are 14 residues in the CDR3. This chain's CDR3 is CASRGTGAIYGYTF. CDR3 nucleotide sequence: TGTGCCAGCAGGGGGACAGGGGCCATCTATGGCTACACCTTC.

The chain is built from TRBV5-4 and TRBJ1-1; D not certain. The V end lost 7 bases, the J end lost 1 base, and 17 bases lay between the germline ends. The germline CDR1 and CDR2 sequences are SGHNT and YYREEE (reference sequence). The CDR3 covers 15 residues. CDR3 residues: CASRPSMGSNTEAFF. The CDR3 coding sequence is TGTGCCAGCCGCCCTTCTATGGGGTCGAACACTGAAGCTTTCTTT.

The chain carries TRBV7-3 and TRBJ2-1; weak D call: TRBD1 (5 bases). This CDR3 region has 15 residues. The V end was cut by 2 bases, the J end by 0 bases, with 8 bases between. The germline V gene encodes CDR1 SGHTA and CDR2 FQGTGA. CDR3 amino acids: CASSLYRNSYNEQFF. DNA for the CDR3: TGTGCCAGCAGCTTATACAGGAACTCCTACAATGAGCAGTTCTTC.

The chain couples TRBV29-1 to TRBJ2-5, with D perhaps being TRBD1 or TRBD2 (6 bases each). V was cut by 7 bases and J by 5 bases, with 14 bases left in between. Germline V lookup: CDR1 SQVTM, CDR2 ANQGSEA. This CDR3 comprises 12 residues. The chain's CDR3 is CSAVRGPETQYF. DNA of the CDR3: TGCAGCGCCGTCCGGGGGCCGGAGACCCAGTACTTC.

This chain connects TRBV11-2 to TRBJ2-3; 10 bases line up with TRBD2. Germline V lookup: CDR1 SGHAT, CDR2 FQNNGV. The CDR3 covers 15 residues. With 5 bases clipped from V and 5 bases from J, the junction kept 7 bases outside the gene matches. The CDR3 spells CASSVLAGQRDTQYF. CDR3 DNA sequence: TGTGCCAGCAGCGTACTAGCGGGACAGAGAGATACGCAGTATTTT.

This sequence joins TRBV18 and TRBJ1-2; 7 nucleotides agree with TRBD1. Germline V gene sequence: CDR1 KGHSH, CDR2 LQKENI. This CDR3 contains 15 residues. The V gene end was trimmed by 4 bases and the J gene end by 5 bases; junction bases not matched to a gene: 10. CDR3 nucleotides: TGTGCCAGCTCACTTCCTGACAGGGAGAGTTATGGCTACACCTTC. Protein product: CASSLPDRESYGYTF.

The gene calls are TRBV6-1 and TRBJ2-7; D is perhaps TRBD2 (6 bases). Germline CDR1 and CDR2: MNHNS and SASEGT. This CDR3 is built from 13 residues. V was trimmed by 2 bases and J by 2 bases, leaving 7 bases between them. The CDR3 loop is CASSELAAYEQYF. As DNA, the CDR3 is TGTGCCAGCAGTGAATTAGCGGCCTACGAGCAGTACTTC.

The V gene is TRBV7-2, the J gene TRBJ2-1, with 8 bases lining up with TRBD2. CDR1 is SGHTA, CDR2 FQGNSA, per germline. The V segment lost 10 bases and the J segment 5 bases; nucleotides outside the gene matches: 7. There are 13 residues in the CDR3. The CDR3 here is CAIGAGGDNEQFF. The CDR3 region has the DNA TGTGCCATAGGGGCGGGAGGAGACAATGAGCAGTTCTTC.

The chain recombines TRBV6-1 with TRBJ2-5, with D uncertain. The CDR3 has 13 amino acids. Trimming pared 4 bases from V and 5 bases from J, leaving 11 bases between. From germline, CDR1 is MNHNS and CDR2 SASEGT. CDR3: CASSVRLGETQYF. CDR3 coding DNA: TGTGCCAGCAGTGTGAGGCTAGGGGAGACCCAGTACTTC.

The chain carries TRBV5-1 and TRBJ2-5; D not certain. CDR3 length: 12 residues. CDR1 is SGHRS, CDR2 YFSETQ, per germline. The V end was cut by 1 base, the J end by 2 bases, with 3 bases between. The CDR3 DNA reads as TGCGCCAGCAGCTTGACTCAAGAGACCCAGTACTTC. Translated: CASSLTQETQYF.

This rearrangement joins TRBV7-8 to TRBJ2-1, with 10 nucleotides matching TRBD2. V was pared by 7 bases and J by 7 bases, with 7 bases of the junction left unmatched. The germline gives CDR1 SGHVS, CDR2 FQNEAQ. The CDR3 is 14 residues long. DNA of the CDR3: TGTGCCAGCAACATCCTAGCGGGAGTGAATGAGCAGTTCTTC. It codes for CASNILAGVNEQFF.